This T cell receptor beta chain was documented in a study of CD8+ T cells in alopecia areata. RNA, once extracted, was reverse transcribed into cDNA for use as the sequencing template. The repertoire was sequenced with immunoSEQ multiplex PCR; TCRdb's copy has only in-frame clones and lacks some. This table holds tens of thousands of clones, approximately 58% found once. Germline V CDR1 and CDR2: MNHEY, SMNVEV (reference sequence). With 6 bases removed from V and 3 bases from J, the gap between germline ends came to 9 bases. The CDR3 consists of 13 residues. The receptor's source is a human donor with alopecia areata. The chain recombines TRBV27 with TRBJ2-1; D may be TRBD1 (5 bases). The sequencing used CD8+ T cells sorted from blood, collected at week 0. CDR3 DNA sequence: TGTGCCAGCAGGAAAGACAGCTACAATGAGCAGTTCTTC. This translates into CASRKDSYNEQFF.